These T cell receptor beta chains were read from a single sample in a study of blood T cell repertoires in COVID-19. Here immunoSEQ multiplex PCR was the method, and the copy in TCRdb shows in-frame clones only, minus some. This sample has about 87,000 clones, with approximately 85% found just once. The sequencing sample was made of peripheral blood. The receptors originated from a woman over 75 with COVID-19, enrolled during active disease. Each CDR3 is given without its conserved first and last residue.

cdr3_aa: ASSSWTGGDDTQY
v_call: TRBV7-8

cdr3_aa: ATLRTSGSYEQY
v_call: TRBV2

cdr3_aa: ASSFATVTNYGYT
v_call: TRBV28

cdr3_aa: SVEAGVETQY
v_call: TRBV29-1

cdr3_aa: ASSLAGTGDSPLH
v_call: TRBV7-9

cdr3_aa: ASSRDRVGNSPLH
v_call: TRBV6-5

cdr3_aa: ASSPGTGFQPQH
v_call: TRBV18

cdr3_aa: ASGGPTDEQY
v_call: TRBV28

cdr3_aa: ASGLSVLSGGVTDTQY
v_call: TRBV12-5

cdr3_aa: ASSFTGHTEAF
v_call: TRBV27

cdr3_aa: AISTDRDDTDTQY
v_call: TRBV10-3

cdr3_aa: ASSIVGSGQPQH
v_call: TRBV19

cdr3_aa: ASSHPRYGYT
v_call: TRBV4-1

cdr3_aa: ASSPGQGIGELF
v_call: TRBV18

cdr3_aa: ASSLGANLRPS
v_call: TRBV7-2

cdr3_aa: ASSPSPTGVDTGELF
v_call: TRBV5-4

cdr3_aa: ASPPSGAGVGPDTQY
v_call: TRBV2

cdr3_aa: ASRGQESSYEQY
v_call: TRBV6-5

cdr3_aa: ASSLGTSGTNSYEQY
v_call: TRBV5-1

cdr3_aa: ASSSGVRGNQPQH
v_call: TRBV25-1

cdr3_aa: ASSLTGQGNSPLH
v_call: TRBV7-2

cdr3_aa: ASRMDSLLTQY
v_call: TRBV2

cdr3_aa: ASSLLAGGADTQY
v_call: TRBV5-1

cdr3_aa: ASKWTGGSYEQY
v_call: TRBV28

cdr3_aa: ATAGPLFTDTQY
v_call: TRBV2

cdr3_aa: ASSLANSYEQY
v_call: TRBV27

cdr3_aa: ASSGGDWRTNQPQH
v_call: TRBV2

cdr3_aa: SARQGSYEQY
v_call: TRBV29-1

cdr3_aa: ASSLSSRGSYEQY
v_call: TRBV5-8

cdr3_aa: AIREPLSTDTQY
v_call: TRBV10-3

cdr3_aa: ASTNSRGVGYGYT
v_call: TRBV7-9

cdr3_aa: ATGQGERGHYEQY
v_call: TRBV15

cdr3_aa: ASSYARGETNEKLF
v_call: TRBV6-2/TRBV6-3

cdr3_aa: ASSVGGRANYGYT
v_call: TRBV9

cdr3_aa: ASSEGDRKANEKLF
v_call: TRBV2

cdr3_aa: ASSPGHEQF
v_call: TRBV3-1/TRBV3-2

cdr3_aa: ASSPTDYGYT
v_call: TRBV5-5

cdr3_aa: ASRADYTSYNEQF
v_call: TRBV3-1/TRBV3-2

cdr3_aa: ASSGLAGGSEQY
v_call: TRBV2

cdr3_aa: ASSSLGQGYSPLH
v_call: TRBV6-2/TRBV6-3

cdr3_aa: ASSTRQGGYEQY
v_call: TRBV3-1/TRBV3-2

cdr3_aa: AISGDRDSYGYT
v_call: TRBV10-3

cdr3_aa: ATSRPGLPNSYNEQF
v_call: TRBV15

cdr3_aa: ASVGVGTGAYEQY
v_call: TRBV2

cdr3_aa: ARYRIRGQGESYNSPLH
v_call: TRBV21-1

cdr3_aa: ASSFAGTRLSGYT
v_call: TRBV11-2

cdr3_aa: ASRPRGDNSPLH
v_call: TRBV5-1

cdr3_aa: ASSPRQGGYGYT
v_call: TRBV7-2

cdr3_aa: ASSYSGLARHEQY
v_call: TRBV7-2

cdr3_aa: ASSLDPGQEAF
v_call: TRBV7-7

cdr3_aa: ASSPTWERSYNEQF
v_call: TRBV18

cdr3_aa: ASSQDTRGPLH
v_call: TRBV4-3

cdr3_aa: ASSQGSEGTEAF
v_call: TRBV5-1

cdr3_aa: SVEAGRTDTQY
v_call: TRBV29-1

cdr3_aa: ASSSGTGRTDTQY
v_call: TRBV7-3

cdr3_aa: ASSQPFTGISYNEQF
v_call: TRBV3-1/TRBV3-2

cdr3_aa: ASSSGTGRSNTIY
v_call: TRBV4-1

cdr3_aa: ASSYRGGGDTQY
v_call: TRBV6-5